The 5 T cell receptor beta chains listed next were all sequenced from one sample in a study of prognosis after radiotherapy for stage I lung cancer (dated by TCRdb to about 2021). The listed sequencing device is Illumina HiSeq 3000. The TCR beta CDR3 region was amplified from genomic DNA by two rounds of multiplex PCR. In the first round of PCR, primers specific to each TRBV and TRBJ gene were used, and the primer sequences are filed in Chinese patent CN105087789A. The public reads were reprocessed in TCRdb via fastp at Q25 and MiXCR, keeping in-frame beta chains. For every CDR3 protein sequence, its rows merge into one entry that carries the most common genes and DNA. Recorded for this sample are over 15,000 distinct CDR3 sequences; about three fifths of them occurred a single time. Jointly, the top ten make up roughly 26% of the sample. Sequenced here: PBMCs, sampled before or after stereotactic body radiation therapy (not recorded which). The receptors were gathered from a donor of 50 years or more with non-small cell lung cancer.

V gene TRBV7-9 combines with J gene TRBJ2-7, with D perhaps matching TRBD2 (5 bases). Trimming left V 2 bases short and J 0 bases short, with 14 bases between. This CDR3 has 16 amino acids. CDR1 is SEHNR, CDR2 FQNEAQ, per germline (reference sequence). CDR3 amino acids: CASSLNLLEVSYEQYF. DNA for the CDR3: TGTGCCAGCAGCTTAAATTTGCTGGAGGTCTCCTACGAGCAGTACTTC.

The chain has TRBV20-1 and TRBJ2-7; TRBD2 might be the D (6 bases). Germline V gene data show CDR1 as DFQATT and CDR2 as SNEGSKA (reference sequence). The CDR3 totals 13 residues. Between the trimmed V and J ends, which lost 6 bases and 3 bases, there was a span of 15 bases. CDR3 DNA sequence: TGCAGTGCAGCGGGCGACTCGGACTACGAGCAGTACTTC. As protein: CSAAGDSDYEQYF.

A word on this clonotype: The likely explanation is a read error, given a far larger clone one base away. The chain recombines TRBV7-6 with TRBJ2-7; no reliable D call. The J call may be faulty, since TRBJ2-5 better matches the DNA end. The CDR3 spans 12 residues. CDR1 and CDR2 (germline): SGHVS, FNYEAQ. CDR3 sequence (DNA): TGTGCCAGCAGCTTATTTTGGGAGACCCAGTACTTC. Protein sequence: CASSLFWETQYF.

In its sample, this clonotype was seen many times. The CDR3: CASSITPDPHNEQFF. DNA of the CDR3: TGTGCCAGTAGTATAACCCCCGACCCGCATAATGAGCAGTTCTTC. The rearrangement joins TRBV19 to TRBJ2-1; no clear D. The V gene's germline CDR1 is LNHDA and CDR2 SQIVND (reference sequence). Trimming pared 2 bases from V and 7 bases from J, leaving 15 bases between. There are 15 residues in the CDR3.

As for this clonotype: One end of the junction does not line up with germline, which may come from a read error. CDR3 nucleotides: TGTGCCTGGAGTGCAGGGGGCAATGAGCAGCTATTC. Residues: CAWSAGGNEQLF. The chain combines TRBV30 with TRBJ2-1; 8 nucleotides match TRBD1. CDR1 is GTSNPN and CDR2 is SVGIG in the germline V gene (reference sequence). CDR3 length: 12 amino acids. Filled out from reference TRBV30 and TRBJ2-1, the complete variable domain reads SQTIHQWPATLVQPVGSPLSLECTVEGTSNPNLYWYRQAAGRGLQLLFYSVGIGQISSEVPQNLSASRPQDRQFILSSKKLLLSDSGFYLCAWSAGGNEQLFGPGTRLTVL.